The TCR beta chain described here comes from a study of cytomegalovirus exposure and HLA in healthy donors. The CDR3 runs to 17 residues. Germline loops: CDR1 ENHRY, CDR2 SYGVKD. The trim removed 5 bases at V and 0 bases at J, leaving 7 bases unmatched. Libraries were prepared by immunoSEQ multiplex PCR; TCRdb keeps only in-frame clonotypes and omits some of them. Of approximately 220,000 clones listed, more than 75% were seen once; the top ten hold about 2.8%. As regards this clone: Antigen unknown.

Study results and caveats: Researchers counted around 180 TCR beta chains as cytomegalovirus-associated. A few chains linked to CMV were shown in vitro to be specific for CMV antigens. Most TCR sequences were uncommon, yet certain public TCRs appeared in many donors.

The V gene is TRBV10-3, the J gene TRBJ1-6; 7 bases fit TRBD1. The sequence came from a man in his late teens or twenties in good health and CMV-seronegative. Sequences were obtained from PBMCs. The CDR3 DNA is TGTGCCATCAGTACCTACAGGGGACCCTCCTATAATTCACCCCTCCACTTT. The encoded protein is CAISTYRGPSYNSPLHF.